One and the same sample provided the 32 T cell receptor beta chains below, sequenced in a study of blood T cell repertoires in COVID-19. Measured with immunoSEQ multiplex PCR; TCRdb has only the in-frame clones, and not every one. The table has 37,000 or so clones, roughly 73% seen once. Material for sequencing was peripheral blood. These receptors were collected from a man aged 60 to 75 with acute or convalescent COVID-19.

In this sample, this clone turned up a few times. CDR3 nucleotides: TGTGCCAGCAGCCCACGACGCCTTAGCGGGAGATCCTACGAGCAGTACTTC. It specifies CASSPRRLSGRSYEQYF. The chain employs TRBV7-9 and TRBJ2-7, with 9 bases fitting TRBD2. The CDR3 spans 17 residues. Germline trimming cut 5 bases from V and 1 base from J; bases unmatched to any gene: 12. Germline-derived CDR1 and CDR2 are SEHNR and FQNEAQ (reference sequence).

This clone was seen more than once but under ten times. The rearrangement uses TRBV7-2 and TRBJ1-2; D is possibly TRBD1 (6 bases). The CDR3 runs 16 residues. CDR1 is SGHTA and CDR2 is FQGNSA in the germline V gene. The germline V and J ends were trimmed by 1 base and 3 bases, with 15 bases remaining between them. The CDR3: CASSLDGGQKHYGYTF. The CDR3 nucleotides are TGTGCCAGCAGCTTAGATGGGGGCCAGAAACACTATGGCTACACCTTC.

V is TRBV25-1 and J is TRBJ2-7; the D gene is possibly TRBD2 (5 bases). This CDR3 contains 15 residues. The germline V and J ends were trimmed by 3 bases and 2 bases, with 14 bases remaining between them. Per germline, CDR1 MGHDK and CDR2 SYGVNS. CDR3 amino acids: CASSEAAAGPYEQYF. DNA of the CDR3: TGTGCCAGCAGTGAGGCAGCGGCCGGCCCCTACGAGCAGTACTTC.

The rearrangement links TRBV2 to TRBJ2-7; TRBD2 matches at 10 bases. The CDR3 length is 15 residues. V was pared by 7 bases and J by 2 bases, with 8 bases of the junction left unmatched. Germline V gene sequence: CDR1 SNHLY, CDR2 FYNNEI. As DNA, the CDR3 is TGTGCCAGCAACCTCCTAGCGGGAGCAGCCTACGAGCAGTACTTC. Protein sequence: CASNLLAGAAYEQYF. The variable domain in full, completed from reference TRBV2 and TRBJ2-7, reads EPEVTQTPSHQVTQMGQEVILRCVPISNHLYFYWYRQILGQKVEFLVSFYNNEISEKSEIFDDQFSVERPDGSNFTLKIRSTKLEDSAMYFCASNLLAGAAYEQYFGPGTRLTVT.

This clone occurred a few times. The V and J genes are TRBV21-1 and TRBJ2-7; the table's D gene call, TRBD2, was not cross checked with the DNA. TRBV21-1 is reported as a pseudogene. This CDR3 is 13 amino acids long. CDR3 in DNA: TGTGCCAGCAGCAAAAGGAGTATGGACGAGCAGTACTTC. It specifies CASSKRSMDEQYF.

CDR3 DNA sequence: TGTGCCAGTAGTATACGGCAGGGCTGGAACACTGAAGCTTTCTTT. It yields the protein CASSIRQGWNTEAFF. The chain recombines TRBV19 with TRBJ1-1; perhaps TRBD1 as D (5 bases). Trimming took off 2 bases at V and 1 base at J, with 11 bases between the two ends. Germline CDR1 is LNHDA and CDR2 is SQIVND (reference sequence). The CDR3 is 15 residues long. Combining the CDR3 with reference TRBV19 and TRBJ1-1 gives the whole variable domain DGGITQSPKYLFRKEGQNVTLSCEQNLNHDAMYWYRQDPGQGLRLIYYSQIVNDFQKGDIAEGYSVSREKKESFPLTVTSAQKNPTAFYLCASSIRQGWNTEAFFGQGTRLTVV.

This rearrangement joins TRBV21-1 to TRBJ2-2; the DNA was not used to check the table's D call, TRBD2. TRBV21-1 is shown as a pseudogene. CDR3 length: 13 amino acids. The CDR3 DNA reads TGTGCCAGCAGCAGGAGGGCAACCGGGGAGCTGTTTTTT. Translation: CASSRRATGELFF.

The chain links TRBV19 to TRBJ2-3; TRBD2 matches 7 bases. Trimming cost V 4 bases and J 2 bases; bases outside gene matches: 6. The germline V gene encodes CDR1 LNHDA and CDR2 SQIVND (reference sequence). The CDR3 length is 15 residues. CDR3 residues: CASSNGLGYTDTQYF. The CDR3 nucleotides read TGTGCCAGTAGTAACGGACTAGGGTACACAGATACGCAGTATTTT.

This chain connects TRBV27 to TRBJ1-2; 8 bases fit TRBD1. This CDR3 is built from 15 residues. Losses at the gene ends were 2 bases for V and 1 base for J; bases not matched to a gene: 3. Per germline, CDR1 MNHEY and CDR2 SMNVEV (reference sequence). The CDR3 region has the DNA TGTGCCAGCAGTTTAACAGGGGGGGGTAACTATGGCTACACCTTC. Translation: CASSLTGGGNYGYTF.

This clone was found a few times. The chain combines TRBV7-9 with TRBJ2-7; D is unclear. Trimming removed 5 bases at V and 5 bases at J, with 19 bases between. Germline values: CDR1 SEHNR, CDR2 FQNEAQ (reference sequence). The CDR3 has 15 residues. CDR3 coding DNA: TGTGCCAGCAGCCCCGGAGACCTCCTCCGGGACGAGCAGTACTTC. Translated: CASSPGDLLRDEQYF.

This clone has only a few counts. This chain joins TRBV10-3 and TRBJ1-4, with D unclear. The CDR3 has 15 residues. The V and J ends lost 4 bases and 8 bases respectively, with 17 bases between them. CDR1 and CDR2 (germline): ENHRY, SYGVKD. CDR3 protein: CAISGDGRTDEKLFF. In nucleotides, the CDR3 is TGTGCCATCAGTGGAGACGGGAGGACGGACGAAAAACTGTTTTTT.

The chain employs TRBV4-2 and TRBJ2-7; D might be TRBD1 (6 bases). The germline V gene encodes CDR1 LGHNA and CDR2 YNFKEQ. This CDR3 comprises 16 residues. Deletions cut 0 bases from V and 2 bases from J, with 14 bases between. CDR3 in amino acids: CASSQDPGARTYEQYF. Written as DNA, the CDR3 is TGTGCCAGCAGCCAAGATCCAGGGGCGAGAACCTACGAGCAGTACTTC.

This clone was seen a few times. The rearrangement links TRBV7-8 to TRBJ2-7, with D possibly matching TRBD1 (6 bases). Germline-derived CDR1 and CDR2 are SGHVS and FQNEAQ. With 1 base removed from V and 5 bases from J, the gap between germline ends came to 24 bases. CDR3 length: 18 residues. The CDR3 is CASSLDSQTLTGSHEQYF. The CDR3 region has the DNA TGTGCCAGCAGCTTAGATTCGCAAACACTAACAGGGTCCCACGAGCAGTACTTC. The full variable domain, its missing parts supplied by reference TRBV7-8 and TRBJ2-7, is GAGVSQSPRYKVAKRGQDVALRCDPISGHVSLFWYQQALGQGPEFLTYFQNEAQLDKSGLPSDRFFAERPEGSVSTLKIQRTQQEDSAVYLCASSLDSQTLTGSHEQYFGPGTRLTVT.

V usage is TRBV7-6 and J usage is TRBJ2-1; 9 nucleotides match TRBD1. CDR3 length equals 15 residues. Unmatched junction bases numbered 2, after V lost 1 base and J lost 4 bases. Germline loops: CDR1 SGHVS, CDR2 FNYEAQ. Here the CDR3 reads CASSLVGTGYNEQFF. The DNA for the CDR3 is TGTGCCAGCAGCTTAGTAGGGACAGGGTACAATGAGCAGTTCTTC.

This sequence joins TRBV5-6 and TRBJ2-1, with TRBD2 identical over 9 bases. CDR3 length: 15 residues. CDR1 and CDR2 (germline): SGHDT, YYEEEE. The V segment lost 2 bases and the J segment 9 bases; nucleotides outside the gene matches: 9. The DNA for the CDR3 is TGTGCCAGCAGCTTTCCCTTAGCGGGAGTACGTGAGCAGTTCTTC. It translates to CASSFPLAGVREQFF.

The V call is TRBV11-3, the J call TRBJ2-6; 9 nucleotides line up with TRBD1. Germline lookup yields CDR1 SGHNT and CDR2 YENEEA. V lost 5 bases, J lost 2 bases, and 7 bases stayed unmatched. The CDR3 contains 17 residues. In DNA, the CDR3 is TGTGCCAGCAGCACCCGGACAGGGGCGACTGGGGCCAACGTCCTGACTTTC. Amino acids: CASSTRTGATGANVLTF.

The CDR3 DNA reads TGTGCCAGCAGTTCGCTACGGGAAGGGTATGGCTACACCTTC. Its translation is CASSSLREGYGYTF. The V call is TRBV6-6, the J call TRBJ1-2; D is unresolved. CDR1 and CDR2 (germline): MNHNY, SVGAGI (reference sequence). V shed 4 bases and J shed 5 bases, with 14 bases lying between them. This CDR3 comprises 14 residues.

Only a few counts were recorded for this clone. The chain recombines TRBV5-1 with TRBJ2-7; 7 bases are shared with TRBD1. This CDR3 has 13 residues. V lost 4 bases, J lost 8 bases, and 9 bases stayed unmatched. Per germline, CDR1 SGHRS and CDR2 YFSETQ. The CDR3 is CASSRGTDWKQYF. The CDR3 nucleotides read TGCGCCAGCAGCCGAGGGACAGATTGGAAGCAGTACTTC.

The chain carries TRBV6-2 or TRBV6-3 and TRBJ1-3; 8 bases are a match to TRBD1. Trimming cost V 4 bases and J 0 bases; bases outside gene matches: 5. The CDR3 has 16 residues. The germline V gene encodes CDR1 MNHEY and CDR2 SVGEGT. Here the CDR3 DNA reads TGTGCCAGCAGTTTGGACAGGGCGAGCTCTGGAAACACCATATATTTT. Protein sequence: CASSLDRASSGNTIYF.

The J gene is TRBJ2-7, the V gene TRBV18; 9 bases are a match to TRBD1. V lost 3 bases to trimming and J lost 0 bases; unmatched junction nucleotides: 9. CDR1 and CDR2 from the germline V gene are KGHSH and LQKENI. The length of the CDR3 is 17 residues. CDR3 loop: CASSPDRGCYCSYEQYF. The CDR3 bases are TGTGCCAGCTCACCTGACAGGGGGTGCTATTGCTCCTACGAGCAGTACTTC.

In its sample, this clone was seen a few times. The rearrangement links TRBV7-9 to TRBJ2-1, with 7 bases aligning to TRBD2. The V gene's germline CDR1 is SEHNR and CDR2 FQNEAQ (reference sequence). This CDR3 comprises 13 residues. V gave up 5 bases and J gave up 8 bases; unmatched junction bases: 6. The CDR3 DNA is TGTGCCAGCAGCGAGGGACTATTGGATGAGCAGTTCTTC. It is translated as CASSEGLLDEQFF.

The chain carries TRBV5-1 and TRBJ1-1, with a weak D call TRBD1 (6 bases). The V end lost 4 bases, the J end lost 3 bases, and 13 bases lay between the germline ends. This CDR3 spans 14 amino acids. The germline V gene encodes CDR1 SGHRS and CDR2 YFSETQ. The CDR3 is CASSARDMHTEAFF. CDR3 coding DNA: TGCGCCAGCAGCGCGAGGGACATGCACACTGAAGCTTTCTTT.

CDR3 residues: CASSSRGETQYF. CDR3 sequence (DNA): TGTGCCAGCAGTTCTAGGGGGGAGACCCAGTACTTC. This chain uses TRBV27 with TRBJ2-5; a weak D match, TRBD1 (6 bases). Germline CDR1 reads MNHEY; CDR2 reads SMNVEV (reference sequence). Trimming removed 4 bases from V and 5 bases from J, with 8 bases in between. The CDR3 has 12 amino acids.

This clone has only a few counts. The chain uses TRBV9 and TRBJ1-3; D not resolved. This CDR3 comprises 14 residues. With 3 bases removed from V and 0 bases from J, the gap between germline ends came to 7 bases. Germline CDR1 reads SGDLS; CDR2 reads YYNGEE. The CDR3 DNA reads TGTGCCAGCAGCGCCGAGGACTCTGGAAACACCATATATTTT. Translation gives CASSAEDSGNTIYF.

The chain is built from TRBV5-6 and TRBJ2-7; TRBD2 is a possible D gene (5 bases). CDR1 is SGHDT and CDR2 is YYEEEE in the germline V gene. Trimming took 1 base from V and 1 from J, leaving 15 bases between them. CDR3 length: 16 amino acids. Here the CDR3 DNA reads TGTGCCAGCAGCTTGACGGTCAGCGGTAAATCCTACGAGCAGTACTTC. This gives the protein CASSLTVSGKSYEQYF.

V is TRBV12-3 or TRBV12-4 and J is TRBJ1-2; 9 nucleotides line up with TRBD1. CDR3 length: 13 amino acids. The ends lost 5 bases at V and 8 bases at J; junction bases unmatched: 6. In DNA form, the CDR3 reads TGTGCCAGCAGTCGCGGGACAGGGCGAGGCTACACCTTC. Encoded protein: CASSRGTGRGYTF.

The chain links TRBV9 to TRBJ2-7, with a possible D match to TRBD1 (6 bases). The V end lost 4 bases, the J end lost 4 bases, and 18 bases lay between the germline ends. Germline assignment: CDR1 SGDLS and CDR2 YYNGEE. The CDR3 length is 15 residues. CDR3 sequence: CASSPTPGTSYEQYF. The CDR3 DNA reads TGTGCCAGCAGCCCAACACCCGGGACATCTTACGAGCAGTACTTC. The full variable domain, in which reference TRBV9 and TRBJ2-7 provide the parts outside the CDR3, is DSGVTQTPKHLITATGQRVTLRCSPRSGDLSVYWYQQSLDQGLQFLIQYYNGEERAKGNILERFSAQQFPDLHSELNLSSLELGDSALYFCASSPTPGTSYEQYFGPGTRLTVT.

The chain is built from TRBV30 and TRBJ1-6; no clear D. Germline-derived CDR1 and CDR2 are GTSNPN and SVGIG (reference sequence). The CDR3 spans 12 residues. The CDR3 sequence: CAIAAPGSPLHF. CDR3 bases: TGTGCAATTGCCGCGCCAGGCTCACCCCTCCACTTT.

This sequence joins TRBV19 and TRBJ1-2, with 10 bases fitting TRBD1. The CDR3 loop spans 17 amino acids. Per germline, CDR1 LNHDA and CDR2 SQIVND (reference sequence). The V and J ends lost 0 bases and 4 bases, in that order; junction bases with no gene match: 8. The CDR3 coding sequence is TGTGCCAGTAGTATAGATGACAGGGGGCGTAGGCTCTATGGCTACACCTTC. It yields the protein CASSIDDRGRRLYGYTF.

The CDR3 DNA reads TGTGCCAGCAGTGATACTAGGACAGATACGCAGTATTTT. It specifies CASSDTRTDTQYF. The chain uses TRBV2 and TRBJ2-3; tentative D call: TRBD2 (5 bases). CDR3 length: 13 residues. CDR1 SNHLY and CDR2 FYNNEI come from the germline V gene. Trimming took off 3 bases at V and 3 bases at J, with 7 bases between the two ends. The whole variable domain, remainder taken from reference TRBV2 and TRBJ2-3, is EPEVTQTPSHQVTQMGQEVILRCVPISNHLYFYWYRQILGQKVEFLVSFYNNEISEKSEIFDDQFSVERPDGSNFTLKIRSTKLEDSAMYFCASSDTRTDTQYFGPGTRLTVL.

This chain joins TRBV12-3 or TRBV12-4 and TRBJ2-1, with TRBD2 matching over 8 bases. There are 13 residues in the CDR3. V lost 7 bases to trimming and J lost 6 bases; unmatched junction nucleotides: 5. The CDR3 sequence is CASKGLVPNEQFF. As DNA, the CDR3 is TGTGCCAGCAAGGGACTAGTCCCCAATGAGCAGTTCTTC.

The V and J genes are TRBV9 and TRBJ1-3, with 9 bases identical to TRBD1. CDR3 length equals 14 residues. V was clipped by 3 bases and J by 4 bases; unmatched bases: 2. CDR1 SGDLS and CDR2 YYNGEE come from the germline V gene. CDR3 region: CASSEGTGGNTIYF. In DNA form, the CDR3 reads TGTGCCAGCAGCGAGGGGACAGGGGGAAACACCATATATTTT. Full variable domain (outside the CDR3, taken from reference TRBV9 and TRBJ1-3): DSGVTQTPKHLITATGQRVTLRCSPRSGDLSVYWYQQSLDQGLQFLIQYYNGEERAKGNILERFSAQQFPDLHSELNLSSLELGDSALYFCASSEGTGGNTIYFGEGSWLTVV.